This entry lists 2 T cell receptor beta chains sequenced from one sample in a study of cytomegalovirus exposure and HLA in healthy donors. 13 Jbeta primers and 60 Vbeta primers were used for the PCR. Using immunoSEQ multiplex PCR, the repertoire was profiled, and TCRdb retains in-frame clones only, with some absent. The sample consists of 150,000 to 200,000 clones, roughly 84% of them appearing once. Sequencing was done on a sample of PBMCs. The receptors stem from a man younger than 35 in good health and CMV-seropositive.

J is TRBJ1-2 and V is TRBV6-4; D gene ambiguous. The CDR3 is made up of 15 amino acids. CDR1 is MRHNA and CDR2 is SNTAGT in the germline V gene. Trimming took off 0 bases at V and 4 bases at J, with 12 bases between the two ends. The CDR3 sequence is CASSDSMGPSYGYTF. The CDR3 nucleotides read TGTGCCAGCAGTGACTCGATGGGCCCGAGCTATGGCTACACCTTC.

DNA for the CDR3: TGTGCCAGCAGTCCCTGGTTGGTAGCTGGCGAGCAGTACTTC. This gives the protein CASSPWLVAGEQYF. The chain joins TRBV7-9 to TRBJ2-7; D unresolved. Germline values: CDR1 SEHNR, CDR2 FQNEAQ (reference sequence). The CDR3 length is 14 residues. V was clipped by 6 bases and J by 6 bases, with 18 bases between them.